The present T cell receptor beta chain was sequenced within a study of blood T cell repertoires in COVID-19. Study summary: T cells, B-cell-depleted T cells, or PBMCs provided the cDNA or gDNA that served as material.

Per the original methods: Reference gene primer amplification gave nucleated cell count estimates. Data came from immunoSEQ multiplex PCR; TCRdb stores just in-frame clones and leaves some out. The DNA gave D and trimming, while V, J and clone size come from that table. The sample lists under 150,000 clones, 88% seen once, with roughly 7.6% in the top ten. This CDR3 is built from 16 residues. V gene TRBV21-1 combines with J gene TRBJ1-4; no check of the table's D call, TRBD1, against the DNA was made. TRBV21-1 is a recognized pseudogene. The sequence came from a man aged 50 or older with acute or convalescent COVID-19. The sample comprised peripheral blood. The CDR3 protein is CASSKKGTGGGEKLFF. CDR3 sequence (DNA): TGTGCCAGCAGCAAAAAGGGAACAGGCGGCGGCGAAAAACTGTTTTTT.